This is a list of T cell receptor beta chains from one sample in a study of blood T cell repertoires in COVID-19. Libraries were prepared by immunoSEQ multiplex PCR; TCRdb keeps only in-frame clonotypes and omits some of them. The sample records approximately 490,000 clones, approximately 86% being singletons. Source material: PBMCs or T cells enriched from blood (not recorded which). These receptor sequences come from a woman aged 18-29 years who had recovered from COVID-19. Both conserved end residues are part of each CDR3. D genes are given only for firm matches. The size of a clone is reported for some rows only, either as once, few or many, or as a class for expanded clones.

D gene,V gene,J gene,clone size,CDR3 protein,CDR3 DNA
-,TRBV3-1/TRBV3-2,TRBJ2-5,-,CASSQGTGGAETQYF,TGTGCCAGCAGCCAAGGGACCGGGGGAGCGGAGACCCAGTACTTC
-,TRBV4-1,TRBJ2-1,-,CASSQGGGGSYNEQFF,TGCGCCAGCAGCCAAGGGGGAGGGGGCTCCTACAATGAGCAGTTCTTC
-,TRBV30,TRBJ1-2,-,CAWGAGKNYGYTF,TGTGCCTGGGGGGCAGGCAAGAACTATGGCTACACCTTC
TRBD1,TRBV7-9,TRBJ1-2,-,CASLARDRGQGGYTF,TGTGCCAGCCTCGCCCGGGACAGGGGGCAAGGGGGCTACACCTTC
-,TRBV4-1,TRBJ2-4,few,CASSQYFGGGAKNIQYF,TGCGCCAGCAGCCAATACTTCGGTGGGGGGGCCAAAAACATTCAGTACTTC
-,TRBV6-5,TRBJ1-2,-,CASSRRTANYGYTF,TGTGCCAGCAGTCGCCGGACAGCTAACTATGGCTACACCTTC
-,TRBV19,TRBJ2-4,-,CASSPRRGQAKNIQYF,TGTGCCAGTAGTCCCCGGAGGGGGCAAGCCAAAAACATTCAGTACTTC
TRBD1,TRBV7-8,TRBJ1-5,few,CASSFSATGRLDQPQHF,TGTGCCAGCAGCTTTAGCGCGACAGGGAGATTGGATCAGCCCCAGCATTTT
-,TRBV14,TRBJ1-2,-,CASSQGWGDYGYTF,TGTGCCAGCAGCCAAGGGTGGGGGGACTATGGCTACACCTTC
-,TRBV7-9,TRBJ1-6,-,CASSRGGGMGNNSPLHF,TGTGCCAGCAGCCGCGGGGGGGGAATGGGCAATAATTCACCCCTCCACTTT
TRBD1,TRBV7-8,TRBJ1-5,-,CASSSYRGPGVPQHF,TGTGCCAGCAGCTCATACAGGGGCCCAGGCGTGCCCCAGCATTTT
-,TRBV2,TRBJ1-1,once,CASSDPFRGEAFF,TGTGCCAGCAGTGACCCCTTCCGAGGTGAAGCTTTCTTT
-,TRBV12-5,TRBJ1-2,-,CASAFARNVDLGYTF,TGTGCTAGTGCCTTCGCGAGGAACGTGGATTTAGGCTACACCTTC
TRBD1,TRBV5-1,TRBJ2-5,-,CASSFTAPGGTQYF,TGCGCCAGCAGTTTCACGGCCCCAGGGGGGACCCAGTACTTC
-,TRBV6-5,TRBJ2-7,-,CASSYSTGFERDEQYF,TGTGCCAGCAGTTATTCAACAGGGTTTGAGAGGGACGAGCAGTACTTC
-,TRBV5-4,TRBJ2-1,-,CASSTRLGRDNEQFF,TGTGCCAGCAGCACCCGACTCGGCAGGGACAATGAGCAGTTCTTC
TRBD1,TRBV10-2,TRBJ1-4,-,CASRETGDEKLFF,TGCGCCAGCAGAGAGACAGGGGACGAAAAACTGTTTTTT
-,TRBV7-3,TRBJ2-5,-,CASSSGGMETQYF,TGTGCCAGCAGCTCAGGCGGGATGGAGACCCAGTACTTC
TRBD2,TRBV11-2,TRBJ2-5,-,CASSLNGGGPETQYF,TGTGCCAGCAGCTTAAACGGGGGGGGGCCAGAGACCCAGTACTTC
TRBD1,TRBV9,TRBJ1-2,-,CASSVGGTGQYGYTF,TGTGCCAGCAGCGTCGGGGGGACAGGGCAATATGGCTACACCTTC
TRBD2,TRBV7-2,TRBJ2-7,-,CASSLVGPAGTEQYF,TGTGCCAGCAGCTTAGTAGGCCCAGCGGGGACCGAGCAGTACTTC
-,TRBV20-1,TRBJ2-3,-,CSPSLTDTQYF,TGCAGTCCTAGCTTAACAGATACGCAGTATTTT
-,TRBV5-4,TRBJ2-5,-,CASRPIGVQETQYF,TGTGCCAGCAGGCCTATCGGGGTCCAAGAGACCCAGTACTTC
TRBD1,TRBV5-1,TRBJ1-4,-,CASRDNQGVGEKLFF,TGCGCCAGCAGGGATAACCAGGGGGTCGGAGAAAAACTGTTTTTT
-,TRBV5-6,TRBJ1-3,-,CASRSTNYQGFHSGNTIYF,TGTGCCAGCAGATCAACTAATTATCAGGGGTTCCACTCTGGAAACACCATATATTTT
TRBD2,TRBV4-1,TRBJ2-5,-,CASSQEGSGGAWQETQYF,TGCGCCAGCAGCCAAGAAGGCAGCGGGGGGGCTTGGCAAGAGACCCAGTACTTC
-,TRBV18,TRBJ1-1,-,CASSPAHSRVETEAFF,TGTGCCAGCTCACCGGCACACTCCAGGGTTGAGACTGAAGCTTTCTTT
TRBD1,TRBV3-1/TRBV3-2,TRBJ2-7,-,CASSLGQGIGEQYF,TGTGCCAGCAGCTTAGGACAGGGAATTGGCGAGCAGTACTTC
TRBD1,TRBV10-1,TRBJ1-4,-,CASRRQGAGEKLFF,TGCGCCAGCAGAAGACAGGGCGCGGGGGAAAAACTGTTTTTT
TRBD2,TRBV2,TRBJ2-7,-,CASSRGDEQYF,TGTGCCAGCAGCCGGGGGGACGAGCAGTACTTC
-,TRBV6-5,TRBJ2-3,-,CASSPGLSTDTQYF,TGTGCCAGTTCACCGGGACTTAGCACAGATACGCAGTATTTT
-,TRBV7-2,TRBJ1-5,-,CASSLYGDQPQHF,TGTGCCAGCAGCTTATACGGGGATCAGCCCCAGCATTTT
TRBD2,TRBV24-1,TRBJ2-3,-,CATSEGGVTDTQYF,TGTGCCACCAGTGAGGGAGGGGTCACAGATACGCAGTATTTT
TRBD1,TRBV19,TRBJ1-2,once,CASSIDRGRINYGYTF,TGTGCCAGTAGTATCGACAGGGGTCGTATCAACTATGGCTACACCTTC
TRBD1,TRBV7-9,TRBJ2-7,-,CASSFWDSSYEQYF,TGTGCCAGCAGCTTCTGGGACAGCTCCTACGAGCAGTACTTC
TRBD1,TRBV28,TRBJ1-1,once,CASSPGGQLNTEAFF,TGTGCCAGCAGCCCCGGGGGACAGCTTAACACTGAAGCTTTCTTT
TRBD2,TRBV2,TRBJ2-2,few,CASSEILAGALTGELFF,TGTGCCAGCAGTGAAATTCTAGCGGGGGCCCTCACCGGGGAGCTGTTTTTT
-,TRBV10-3,TRBJ1-2,-,CAIRYTEPFGYTF,TGTGCCATCAGATATACTGAACCTTTCGGCTACACCTTC
TRBD2,TRBV5-1,TRBJ2-1,-,CASSPLQRGTNEQFF,TGCGCCAGCAGCCCGCTCCAGCGGGGGACCAATGAGCAGTTCTTC
-,TRBV27,TRBJ2-7,-,CASSFYSGGAYEQYF,TGTGCCAGCAGTTTCTACTCAGGAGGCGCCTACGAGCAGTACTTC
-,TRBV7-4,TRBJ1-5,-,CASSLEQDSIQPQHF,TGTGCCAGCAGCCTCGAACAGGATTCAATTCAGCCCCAGCATTTT
-,TRBV28,TRBJ1-2,once,CASSDWNYGYTF,TGTGCCAGCAGTGACTGGAACTATGGCTACACCTTC
-,TRBV2,TRBJ2-1,-,CASSEYHEKPQQFF,TGTGCCAGCAGTGAATATCACGAAAAGCCACAGCAGTTCTTC
-,TRBV7-2,TRBJ2-1,-,CASSGRGGLYNEQFF,TGTGCCAGCAGCGGGAGGGGGGGACTATACAATGAGCAGTTCTTC
-,TRBV27,TRBJ2-3,once,CASSPRFQSTDTQYF,TGTGCCAGCAGTCCTCGGTTTCAAAGCACAGATACGCAGTATTTT
TRBD2,TRBV19,TRBJ2-7,few,CASSPGGAYEQYF,TGTGCCAGTAGCCCGGGAGGGGCATACGAGCAGTACTTC
TRBD1,TRBV4-1,TRBJ1-2,-,CASSQDRDLGGYTF,TGCGCCAGCAGCCAGGACAGGGATTTGGGTGGCTACACCTTC
-,TRBV19,TRBJ2-5,-,CASSTSLVAETQYF,TGTGCCAGTAGTACCTCTCTAGTTGCAGAGACCCAGTACTTC
-,TRBV2,TRBJ1-2,once,CASMGRNYGYTF,TGTGCCAGCATGGGCAGGAACTATGGCTACACCTTC
TRBD1,TRBV19,TRBJ1-1,-,CASSIGTGGINTEAFF,TGTGCCAGTAGTATAGGGACAGGGGGAATTAACACTGAAGCTTTCTTT
TRBD1,TRBV19,TRBJ1-2,-,CASSPRVDRGDGYTF,TGTGCCAGTAGCCCGAGGGTGGACAGGGGGGATGGCTACACCTTC
-,TRBV6-5,TRBJ2-1,-,CASRRGRYNEQFF,TGTGCCAGCCGCCGGGGAAGGTACAATGAGCAGTTCTTC
-,TRBV30,TRBJ1-5,once,CASTDSPNQPQHF,TGTGCCTCGACGGACAGCCCCAATCAGCCCCAGCATTTT
-,TRBV7-2,TRBJ2-7,once,CASSLDGGLSYEQYF,TGTGCCAGCAGCTTAGACGGGGGGCTCTCCTACGAGCAGTACTTC